The 27 T cell receptor beta chains below come from one sample, sequenced in a study of T cell responses to AZD1222 COVID-19 vaccine. The table came from immunoSEQ multiplex PCR; TCRdb's copy has only in-frame clones and leaves some out. The sample gives some 150,000 clones, less than 95% of which show up once; around 1.9% is in the top ten. Sequenced here: peripheral blood, sampled on day 0 of AZD1222 vaccination. The source of these receptors is an adult in good health.

The rearrangement joins TRBV3-1 (or the pseudogene TRBV3-2) to TRBJ1-3; D is ambiguous. Germline V lookup: CDR1 LGHDT, CDR2 YNNKEL (reference sequence). CDR3 length: 15 amino acids. Trimming left V 0 bases short and J 6 bases short, with 12 bases between. This CDR3 is CASSQEFGLVNTIYF. The DNA for the CDR3 is TGTGCCAGCAGCCAAGAATTTGGTCTGGTAAACACCATATATTTT.

The chain combines TRBV7-3 with TRBJ2-2; TRBD2 matches at 15 bases. Germline values: CDR1 SGHTA, CDR2 FQGTGA. This CDR3 region has 19 residues. The V segment lost 0 bases and the J segment 6 bases; nucleotides outside the gene matches: 8. CDR3 sequence: CASSLTHPGLAGGAGELFF. CDR3 nucleotide sequence: TGTGCCAGCAGCTTAACCCATCCGGGACTAGCGGGAGGTGCCGGGGAGCTGTTTTTT.

The chain joins TRBV27 to TRBJ1-2, with 12 bases lining up with TRBD1. V was clipped by 3 bases and J by 6 bases; unmatched bases: 8. Germline-derived CDR1 and CDR2 are MNHEY and SMNVEV (reference sequence). This CDR3 is 16 amino acids long. In DNA form, the CDR3 reads TGTGCCAGCAGTTTTCGGGACAGGGGGCACTTGGATGGCTACACCTTC. Its translation is CASSFRDRGHLDGYTF.

This rearrangement joins TRBV7-2 to TRBJ1-2; weak D call: TRBD1 (6 bases). Trimming stripped 1 base from V and 4 bases from J, with 13 bases between. Germline CDR1 and CDR2: SGHTA and FQGNSA. The CDR3 has 15 amino acids. CDR3 in amino acids: CASSLDKGGGYGYTF. In DNA form, the CDR3 reads TGTGCCAGCAGCTTAGATAAAGGGGGAGGCTATGGCTACACCTTC.

The chain recombines TRBV6-2 or TRBV6-3 with TRBJ2-1; 9 bases agree with TRBD2. V shed 0 bases and J 1 base; nucleotides not matched to a gene: 7. Per the germline V gene, CDR1 is MNHEY and CDR2 is SVGEGT. The CDR3 length is 18 residues. CDR3 nucleotide sequence: TGTGCCAGCAGTTACTCCTTCGGGACTAGCAGTTCCTACAATGAGCAGTTCTTC. Its translation: CASSYSFGTSSSYNEQFF.

The chain employs TRBV4-3 and TRBJ2-7; 13 bases map to TRBD2. The CDR3 is made up of 16 amino acids. Germline CDR1 LGHNA, CDR2 YSLEER. J was trimmed by 3 bases and V by 4 bases; bases with no gene match: 6. CDR3 nucleotide sequence: TGCGCCAGCAGCCCCGGACTAGCGGGAGCTGGCTACGAGCAGTACTTC. It yields the protein CASSPGLAGAGYEQYF.

The V call is TRBV4-3, the J call TRBJ2-7; the D gene could be TRBD1 or TRBD2 (5 bases each). Trimming took off 1 base at V and 2 bases at J, with 12 bases between the two ends. Germline V CDR1 and CDR2: LGHNA, YSLEER. This CDR3 has 15 amino acids. The CDR3 region is CASSQVFSGPYEQYF. CDR3 sequence (DNA): TGCGCCAGCAGCCAAGTGTTTTCGGGACCCTACGAGCAGTACTTC.

This chain links TRBV9 with TRBJ2-1; D is unclear. Germline CDR1 SGDLS, CDR2 YYNGEE. CDR3 length equals 14 residues. Trimming took 5 bases from V and 10 from J, leaving 19 bases between them. CDR3 amino acids: CASSVQPYIEEQFF. The CDR3 nucleotides read TGTGCCAGCAGTGTTCAACCATACATCGAAGAGCAGTTCTTC.

The V and J genes are TRBV11-2 and TRBJ1-4; D remains unclear. The CDR3 has 14 residues. Germline V gene sequence: CDR1 SGHAT, CDR2 FQNNGV. The V gene lost 3 bases and the J gene lost 7 bases, with 12 bases spanning the gap. CDR3 region: CASSFSVWGEKLFF. For the CDR3, the DNA is TGTGCCAGCAGCTTCTCTGTTTGGGGTGAAAAACTGTTTTTT.

This clone was counted only a few times. The chain combines TRBV15 with TRBJ2-3; either TRBD1 or TRBD2 may supply D (5 bases each). CDR1 is LNHNV and CDR2 is YYDKDF in the germline V gene (reference sequence). The V gene lost 3 bases and the J gene lost 0 bases, with 10 bases spanning the gap. The CDR3 runs 15 residues. CDR3: CATSRQGESTDTQYF. The CDR3 nucleotides are TGTGCCACCAGCAGGCAGGGAGAGAGCACAGATACGCAGTATTTT.

The chain uses TRBV5-1 and TRBJ2-1, with 8 nucleotides matching TRBD1. The J segment lost 6 bases and the V segment lost 3 bases, leaving 5 bases of the junction unmatched. The CDR3 is 14 amino acids. The germline V gene encodes CDR1 SGHRS and CDR2 YFSETQ. CDR3 sequence: CASSSGQGGNEQFF. Here the CDR3 DNA reads TGCGCCAGCAGCTCCGGACAGGGCGGCAATGAGCAGTTCTTC.

This chain's CDR3 is CASSQGTPGQGNIQYF. The DNA of the CDR3 is TGCGCCAGCAGCCAGGGGACACCGGGGCAGGGGAACATTCAGTACTTC. This sequence joins TRBV4-1 and TRBJ2-4, with D possibly matching TRBD1 (6 bases). Germline V gives CDR1 MGHRA, CDR2 YSYEKL. V was pared by 3 bases and J by 7 bases, with 19 bases between. The CDR3 has 16 amino acids.

The genes are TRBV4-2 and TRBJ1-3; 8 bases match TRBD1. Per germline, CDR1 LGHNA and CDR2 YNFKEQ. The CDR3 totals 16 residues. J lost 1 base, V lost 4 bases, and 6 bases had no gene match. The CDR3 sequence is CASSPPDRVSGNTIYF. CDR3 nucleotides: TGTGCCAGCAGCCCCCCGGACAGGGTGTCTGGAAACACCATATATTTT.

This rearrangement joins TRBV19 to TRBJ1-1; no definite D call. Trimming left V 5 bases short and J 0 bases short, with 10 bases between. The CDR3 has 14 amino acids. Germline assignment: CDR1 LNHDA and CDR2 SQIVND (reference sequence). The CDR3, as DNA: TGTGCCAGTAGTCCGGGAAGAATGAACACTGAAGCTTTCTTT. Amino acids: CASSPGRMNTEAFF. The variable domain in full, completed from reference TRBV19 and TRBJ1-1, reads DGGITQSPKYLFRKEGQNVTLSCEQNLNHDAMYWYRQDPGQGLRLIYYSQIVNDFQKGDIAEGYSVSREKKESFPLTVTSAQKNPTAFYLCASSPGRMNTEAFFGQGTRLTVV.

This rearrangement joins TRBV18 to TRBJ1-1, with D maybe TRBD1 (6 bases). The CDR3 runs 14 residues. Per the germline V gene, CDR1 is KGHSH and CDR2 is LQKENI. V lost 8 bases and J lost 3, with 16 bases in between. The CDR3 nucleotides read TGTGCCAGCCGAGGGGGGTCCGCGGACACTGAAGCTTTCTTT. This encodes CASRGGSADTEAFF.

The gene calls are TRBV4-1 and TRBJ2-2; 10 nucleotides agree with TRBD2. The CDR3 runs 16 residues. The V and J ends lost 1 base and 5 bases, in that order; junction bases with no gene match: 4. Germline CDR1 reads MGHRA; CDR2 reads YSYEKL. As DNA, the CDR3 is TGCGCCAGCAGCCAAGGGCCAGCGGGAGGGACCGGGGAGCTGTTTTTT. Amino acid sequence: CASSQGPAGGTGELFF.

This clone was seen a single time. CDR3 sequence reads: CASSLIQGKGHGYTF. CDR3 sequence (DNA): TGTGCCAGCAGCCTAATCCAGGGTAAAGGACATGGCTACACCTTC. The genes are TRBV14 and TRBJ1-2; TRBD1 is a possible D gene (5 bases). Trimming shortened V by 4 bases and J by 6 bases, and 18 bases separated the two germline ends. The germline gives CDR1 SGHDN, CDR2 FVKESK. The CDR3 loop spans 15 amino acids.

V is TRBV18 and J is TRBJ2-7; TRBD1 might be the D (6 bases). Germline loops: CDR1 KGHSH, CDR2 LQKENI. Trimming left V 3 bases short and J 2 bases short, with 14 bases between. The CDR3 has 15 residues. The CDR3 is CASSPFRDTPYEQYF. In nucleotides, the CDR3 is TGTGCCAGCTCACCGTTCCGGGACACCCCCTACGAGCAGTACTTC. The variable domain in full, completed from reference TRBV18 and TRBJ2-7, reads NAGVMQNPRHLVRRRGQEARLRCSPMKGHSHVYWYRQLPEEGLKFMVYLQKENIIDESGMPKERFSAEFPKEGPSILRIQQVVRGDSAAYFCASSPFRDTPYEQYFGPGTRLTVT.

The J gene is TRBJ2-5, the V gene TRBV11-1; 9 bases are shared with TRBD1. Germline assignment: CDR1 SGHAT and CDR2 FQDESV (reference sequence). The CDR3 totals 16 residues. With V trimmed by 3 bases and J by 4 bases, 9 bases remained unmatched. Written as DNA, the CDR3 is TGTGCCAGCAGCTTCTCCGGACAGGGGTTCCGAGAGACCCAGTACTTC. Amino acid sequence: CASSFSGQGFRETQYF.

The chain carries TRBV24-1 and TRBJ2-3, with TRBD1 identical over 8 bases. With V trimmed by 4 bases and J by 4 bases, 3 bases remained unmatched. Germline V gene data show CDR1 as KGHDR and CDR2 as SFDVKD. This CDR3 spans 14 amino acids. The CDR3 is CATSETGGADTQYF. The CDR3 region has the DNA TGTGCCACCAGTGAAACAGGGGGAGCAGATACGCAGTATTTT.

The chain is built from TRBV29-1 and TRBJ2-1; a weak D match, TRBD2 (5 bases). This CDR3 is 15 amino acids long. Deletions cut 2 bases from V and 0 bases from J, with 11 bases between. In germline, CDR1 is SQVTM, CDR2 ANQGSEA. The CDR3 DNA reads TGCAGCGTTGAAACTGTGGGAGTCTCCTACAATGAGCAGTTCTTC. Translated, it gives CSVETVGVSYNEQFF.

Written as DNA, the CDR3 is TGTGCCAGCAGCCAAGAAGATCGCGTCAACCTAAGGCAAGAGACCCAGTACTTC. Protein sequence: CASSQEDRVNLRQETQYF. The chain joins TRBV4-2 to TRBJ2-5; D is unclear. The germline V gene has CDR1 LGHNA and CDR2 YNFKEQ. The CDR3 totals 18 residues. V was cut by 0 bases and J by 2 bases, with 19 bases left in between.

This clone was counted a single time. The rearrangement links TRBV5-1 to TRBJ2-7, with 8 bases identical to TRBD2. Germline CDR1 is SGHRS and CDR2 is YFSETQ. Unmatched junction bases numbered 5, after V lost 4 bases and J lost 2 bases. The CDR3 extends over 14 amino acids. CDR3 DNA sequence: TGCGCCAGCAGCCCGGGACTAGTAACCTACGAGCAGTACTTC. Translated, it gives CASSPGLVTYEQYF.

This clone has just a few counts. This rearrangement joins TRBV19 to TRBJ2-7; 9 positions agree with TRBD1. Germline CDR1 is LNHDA and CDR2 is SQIVND (reference sequence). With V trimmed by 3 bases and J by 3 bases, 0 bases remained unmatched. This CDR3 region has 13 residues. CDR3 nucleotide sequence: TGTGCCAGTAGTATGGGACAGGGCTACGAGCAGTACTTC. Encoded protein: CASSMGQGYEQYF.

This rearrangement joins TRBV7-9 to TRBJ1-1, with D tentatively TRBD1 (5 bases). Trimming pared 3 bases from V and 5 bases from J, leaving 13 bases between. The V gene's germline CDR1 is SEHNR and CDR2 FQNEAQ (reference sequence). This CDR3 contains 14 residues. The CDR3 DNA follows: TGTGCCAGCAGCTTCCCAGGGTTAAATACTGAAGCTTTCTTT. It specifies CASSFPGLNTEAFF.

This chain joins TRBV20-1 and TRBJ1-6; D is unresolved. The CDR3 contains 14 residues. Germline-derived CDR1 and CDR2 are DFQATT and SNEGSKA (reference sequence). Trimming stripped 6 bases from V and 5 bases from J, with 14 bases between. CDR3 residues: CSASSSPDNSPLHF. DNA for the CDR3: TGCAGTGCGAGTTCGTCTCCCGATAATTCACCCCTCCACTTT.

The count of this clone is one. The rearrangement joins TRBV4-1 to TRBJ1-2, with 7 nucleotides matching TRBD1. The ends lost 0 bases at V and 4 bases at J; junction bases unmatched: 2. Looked up from germline, CDR1 is MGHRA and CDR2 is YSYEKL. This CDR3 is 14 amino acids long. The CDR3 region has the DNA TGCGCCAGCAGCCAAGATAACAGGGGCTATGGCTACACCTTC. This translates into CASSQDNRGYGYTF.